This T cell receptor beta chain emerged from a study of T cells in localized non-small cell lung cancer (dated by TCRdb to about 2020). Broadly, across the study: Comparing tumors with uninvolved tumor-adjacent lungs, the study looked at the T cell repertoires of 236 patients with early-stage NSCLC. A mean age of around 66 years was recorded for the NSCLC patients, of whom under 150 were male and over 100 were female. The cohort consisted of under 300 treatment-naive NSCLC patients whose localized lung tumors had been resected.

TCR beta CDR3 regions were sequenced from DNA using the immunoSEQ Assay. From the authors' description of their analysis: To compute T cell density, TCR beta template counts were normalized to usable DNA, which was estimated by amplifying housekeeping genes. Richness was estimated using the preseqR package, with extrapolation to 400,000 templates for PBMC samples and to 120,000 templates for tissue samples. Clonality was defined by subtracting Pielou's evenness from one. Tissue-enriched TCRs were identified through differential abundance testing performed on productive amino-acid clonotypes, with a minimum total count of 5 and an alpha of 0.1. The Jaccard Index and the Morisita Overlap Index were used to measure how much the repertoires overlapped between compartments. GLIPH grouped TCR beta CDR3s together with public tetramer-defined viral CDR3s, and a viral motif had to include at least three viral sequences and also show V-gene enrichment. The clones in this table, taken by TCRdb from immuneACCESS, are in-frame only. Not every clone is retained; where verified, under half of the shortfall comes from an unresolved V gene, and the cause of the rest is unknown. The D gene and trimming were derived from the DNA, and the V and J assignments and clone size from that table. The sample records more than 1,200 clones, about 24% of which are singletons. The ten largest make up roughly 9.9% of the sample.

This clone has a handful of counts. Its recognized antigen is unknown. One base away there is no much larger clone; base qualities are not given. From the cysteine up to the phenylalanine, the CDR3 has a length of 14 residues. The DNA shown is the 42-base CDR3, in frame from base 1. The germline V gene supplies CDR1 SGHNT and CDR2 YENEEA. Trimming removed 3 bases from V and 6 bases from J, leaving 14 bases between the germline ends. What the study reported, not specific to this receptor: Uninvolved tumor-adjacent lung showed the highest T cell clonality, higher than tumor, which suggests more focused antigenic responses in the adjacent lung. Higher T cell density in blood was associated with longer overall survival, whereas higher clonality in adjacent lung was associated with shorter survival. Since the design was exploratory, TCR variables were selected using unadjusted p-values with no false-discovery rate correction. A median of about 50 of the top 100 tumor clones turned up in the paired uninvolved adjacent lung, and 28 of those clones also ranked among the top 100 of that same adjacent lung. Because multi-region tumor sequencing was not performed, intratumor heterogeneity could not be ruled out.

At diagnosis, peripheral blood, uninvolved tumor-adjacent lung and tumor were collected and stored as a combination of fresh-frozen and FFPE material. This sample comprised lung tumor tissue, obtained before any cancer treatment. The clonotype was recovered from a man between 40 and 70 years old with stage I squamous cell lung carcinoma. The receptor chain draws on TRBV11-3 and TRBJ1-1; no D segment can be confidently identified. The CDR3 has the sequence CASSFSGVQAEAFF. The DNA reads TGTGCCAGCAGCTTTTCCGGGGTTCAAGCTGAAGCTTTCTTT.